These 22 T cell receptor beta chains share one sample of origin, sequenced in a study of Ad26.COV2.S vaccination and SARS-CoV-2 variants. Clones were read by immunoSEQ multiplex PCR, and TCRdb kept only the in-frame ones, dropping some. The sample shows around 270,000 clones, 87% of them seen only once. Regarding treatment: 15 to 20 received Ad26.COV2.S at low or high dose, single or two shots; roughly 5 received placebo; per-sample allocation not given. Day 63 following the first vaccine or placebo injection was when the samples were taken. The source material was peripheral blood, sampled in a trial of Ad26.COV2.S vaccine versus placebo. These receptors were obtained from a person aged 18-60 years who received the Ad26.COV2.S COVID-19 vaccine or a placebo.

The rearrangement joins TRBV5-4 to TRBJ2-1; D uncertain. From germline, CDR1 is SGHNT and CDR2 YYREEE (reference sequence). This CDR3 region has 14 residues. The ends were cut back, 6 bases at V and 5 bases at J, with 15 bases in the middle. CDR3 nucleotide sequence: TGTGCCAGCAATCCCTTGCGTGCCGACAATGAGCAGTTCTTC. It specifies CASNPLRADNEQFF.

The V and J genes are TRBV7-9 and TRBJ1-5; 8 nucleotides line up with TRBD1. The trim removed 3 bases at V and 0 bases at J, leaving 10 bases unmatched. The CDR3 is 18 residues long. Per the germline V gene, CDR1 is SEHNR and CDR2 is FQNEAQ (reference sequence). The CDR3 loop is CASSLRDRRDDSNQPQHF. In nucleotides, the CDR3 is TGTGCCAGCAGCTTGAGGGACAGGCGCGATGATAGCAATCAGCCCCAGCATTTT.

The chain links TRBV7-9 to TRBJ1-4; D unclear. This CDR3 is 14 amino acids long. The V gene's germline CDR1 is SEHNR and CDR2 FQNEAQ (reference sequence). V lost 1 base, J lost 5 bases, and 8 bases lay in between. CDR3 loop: CASSLGVLNEKLFF. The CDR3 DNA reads TGTGCCAGCAGCTTAGGGGTTTTAAATGAAAAACTGTTTTTT.

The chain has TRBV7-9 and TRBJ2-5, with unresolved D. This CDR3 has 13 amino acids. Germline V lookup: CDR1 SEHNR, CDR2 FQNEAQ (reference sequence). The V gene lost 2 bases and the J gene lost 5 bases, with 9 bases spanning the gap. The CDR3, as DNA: TGTGCCAGCAGCTTAAGGGAACGGGAGACCCAGTACTTC. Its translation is CASSLRERETQYF.

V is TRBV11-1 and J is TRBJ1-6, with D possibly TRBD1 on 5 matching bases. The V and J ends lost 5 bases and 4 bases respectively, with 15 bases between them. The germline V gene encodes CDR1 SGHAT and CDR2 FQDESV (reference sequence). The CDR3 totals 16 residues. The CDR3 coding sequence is TGTGCCAGCAGCACCCCTGCCGGGGGATATAATTCACCCCTCCACTTT. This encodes CASSTPAGGYNSPLHF.

Here the CDR3 reads CASSQAAVLSEAFF. CDR3 bases: TGTGCCAGCAGCCAAGCCGCCGTTCTCTCTGAAGCTTTCTTT. The chain employs TRBV3-1 (or the pseudogene TRBV3-2) and TRBJ1-1; D gene uncertain. CDR1 LGHDT and CDR2 YNNKEL come from the germline V gene (reference sequence). V shed 1 base and J shed 6 bases, with 12 bases lying between them. This CDR3 has 14 residues.

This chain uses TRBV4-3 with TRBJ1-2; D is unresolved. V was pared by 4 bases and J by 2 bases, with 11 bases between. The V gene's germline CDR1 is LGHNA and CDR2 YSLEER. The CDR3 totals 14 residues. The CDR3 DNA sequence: TGCGCCAGCAGCCGCAAGCTGGGAAACTATGGCTACACCTTC. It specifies CASSRKLGNYGYTF.

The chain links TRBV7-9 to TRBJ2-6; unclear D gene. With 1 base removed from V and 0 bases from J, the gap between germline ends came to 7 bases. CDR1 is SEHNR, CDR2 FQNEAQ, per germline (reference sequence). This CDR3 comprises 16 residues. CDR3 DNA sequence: TGTGCCAGCAGCTTAGTTTTGGGCTCTGGGGCCAACGTCCTGACTTTC. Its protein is CASSLVLGSGANVLTF.

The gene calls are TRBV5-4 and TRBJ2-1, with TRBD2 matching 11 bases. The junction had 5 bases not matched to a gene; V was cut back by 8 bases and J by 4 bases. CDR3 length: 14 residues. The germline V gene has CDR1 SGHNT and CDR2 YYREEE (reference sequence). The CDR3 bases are TGTGCCAGTTATTTAGCGGGAGGGTACAATGAGCAGTTCTTC. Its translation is CASYLAGGYNEQFF. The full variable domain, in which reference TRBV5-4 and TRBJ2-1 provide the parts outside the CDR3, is ETGVTQSPTHLIKTRGQQVTLRCSSQSGHNTVSWYQQALGQGPQFIFQYYREEENGRGNFPPRFSGLQFPNYSSELNVNALELDDSALYLCASYLAGGYNEQFFGPGTRLTVL.

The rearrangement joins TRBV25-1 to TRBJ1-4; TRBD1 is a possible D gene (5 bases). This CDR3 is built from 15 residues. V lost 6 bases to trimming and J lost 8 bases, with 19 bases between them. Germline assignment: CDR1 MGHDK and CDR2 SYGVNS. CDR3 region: CASSPEGPGWEKLFF. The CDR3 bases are TGTGCCAGCAGCCCTGAGGGGCCGGGATGGGAAAAACTGTTTTTT.

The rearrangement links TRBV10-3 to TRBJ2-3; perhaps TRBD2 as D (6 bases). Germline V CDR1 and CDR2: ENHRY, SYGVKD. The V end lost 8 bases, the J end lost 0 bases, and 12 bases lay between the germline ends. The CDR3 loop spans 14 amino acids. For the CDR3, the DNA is TGTGCCATCCGAAGAGCGGGCAGCACAGATACGCAGTATTTT. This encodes CAIRRAGSTDTQYF.

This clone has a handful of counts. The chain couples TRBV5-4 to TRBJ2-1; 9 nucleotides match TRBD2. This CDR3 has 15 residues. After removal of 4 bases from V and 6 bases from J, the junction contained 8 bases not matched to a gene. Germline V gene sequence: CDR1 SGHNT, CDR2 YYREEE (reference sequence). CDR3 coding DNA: TGTGCCAGCAGCCCCGGGACTAGCTTGGGCAATGAGCAGTTCTTC. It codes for CASSPGTSLGNEQFF.

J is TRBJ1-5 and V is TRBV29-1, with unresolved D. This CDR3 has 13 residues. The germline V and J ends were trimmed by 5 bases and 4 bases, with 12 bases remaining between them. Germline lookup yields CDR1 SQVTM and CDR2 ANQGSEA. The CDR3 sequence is CSVQDGGNQPQHF. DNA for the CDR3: TGCAGCGTTCAGGACGGCGGAAATCAGCCCCAGCATTTT.

CDR3 sequence reads: CASSASGGSYEQYV. The CDR3 coding sequence is TGTGCCAGCAGTGCTAGCGGGGGTTCCTACGAGCAGTACGTC. The rearrangement uses TRBV25-1 and TRBJ2-7; 10 bases match TRBD2. Germline trimming cut 4 bases from V and 1 base from J; bases unmatched to any gene: 1. CDR1 is MGHDK and CDR2 is SYGVNS in the germline V gene. CDR3 length equals 14 residues.

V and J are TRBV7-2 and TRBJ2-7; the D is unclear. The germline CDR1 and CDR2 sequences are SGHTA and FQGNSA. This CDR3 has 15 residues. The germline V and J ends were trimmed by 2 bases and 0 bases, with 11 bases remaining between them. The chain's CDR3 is CASSLMSVSSYEQYF. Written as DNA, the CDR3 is TGTGCCAGCAGCTTAATGTCAGTCAGCTCCTACGAGCAGTACTTC.

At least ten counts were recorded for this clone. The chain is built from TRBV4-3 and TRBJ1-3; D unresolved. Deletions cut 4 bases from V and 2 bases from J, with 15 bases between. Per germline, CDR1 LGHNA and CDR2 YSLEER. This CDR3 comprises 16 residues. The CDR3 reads CASSRTSGGPGNTIYF. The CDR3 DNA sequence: TGCGCCAGCAGCCGTACAAGCGGTGGCCCTGGAAACACCATATATTTT.

The CDR3 loop is CASSQTGYNSPLHF. CDR3 nucleotide sequence: TGTGCCAGCAGCCAGACAGGGTATAATTCACCCCTCCACTTT. V and J are TRBV9 and TRBJ1-6, with 7 positions matching TRBD1. The germline V gene has CDR1 SGDLS and CDR2 YYNGEE. Unmatched junction bases numbered 2, after V lost 4 bases and J lost 4 bases. CDR3 length: 14 amino acids.

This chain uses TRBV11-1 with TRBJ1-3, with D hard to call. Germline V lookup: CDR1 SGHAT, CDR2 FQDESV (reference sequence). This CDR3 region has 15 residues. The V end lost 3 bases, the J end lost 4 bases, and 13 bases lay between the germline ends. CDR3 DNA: TGTGCCAGCAGCTTCATTCTCGCGCCCGGAAACACCATATATTTT. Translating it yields CASSFILAPGNTIYF.

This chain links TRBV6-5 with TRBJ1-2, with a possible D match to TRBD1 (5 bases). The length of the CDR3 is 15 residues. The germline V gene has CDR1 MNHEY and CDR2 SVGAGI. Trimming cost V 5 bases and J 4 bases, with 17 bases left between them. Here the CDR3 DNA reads TGTGCCAGCAGTCAAAGAGGGGCCGGCCTCTATGGCTACACCTTC. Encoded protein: CASSQRGAGLYGYTF.

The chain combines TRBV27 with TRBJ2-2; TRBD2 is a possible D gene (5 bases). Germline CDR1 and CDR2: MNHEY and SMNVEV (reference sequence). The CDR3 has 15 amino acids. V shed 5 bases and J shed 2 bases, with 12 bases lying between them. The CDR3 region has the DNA TGTGCCAGCAGTCAATCCCGGGGTAACACCGGGGAGCTGTTTTTT. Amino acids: CASSQSRGNTGELFF.

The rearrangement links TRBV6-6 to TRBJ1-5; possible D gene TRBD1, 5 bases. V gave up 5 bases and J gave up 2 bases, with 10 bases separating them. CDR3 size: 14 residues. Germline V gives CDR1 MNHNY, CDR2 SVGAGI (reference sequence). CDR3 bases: TGTGCCAGCAGTCTCTTGGGGGGCAATCAGCCCCAGCATTTT. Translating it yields CASSLLGGNQPQHF.

CDR3 loop: CASSQESGAFTGELFF. CDR3 bases: TGCGCCAGCAGCCAAGAAAGCGGGGCTTTCACCGGGGAGCTGTTTTTT. V usage is TRBV4-1 and J usage is TRBJ2-2; 7 bases match TRBD2. CDR3 length: 16 residues. J gave up 4 bases and V 0 bases, and 5 bases lay outside the gene matches. From germline, CDR1 is MGHRA and CDR2 YSYEKL.